The clone carrying this T cell receptor (beta chain) was seen more than once but under ten times. In the authors' methods: Amplification of reference gene primers provided the estimated nucleated cell counts. Profiled with immunoSEQ multiplex PCR; TCRdb holds only in-frame clones, not every one. V and J calls and clone size come straight from that table; D and trimming were deduced from the DNA. The sample lists under 200,000 clones, roughly 83% seen once, with 2.5% to 3.5% in the top ten. Germline CDR1 is MNHEY and CDR2 is SVGAGI. With V trimmed by 6 bases and J by 6 bases, 4 bases remained unmatched. This CDR3 is built from 14 residues. This sample was included in a study of blood T cell repertoires in COVID-19. On the study more broadly: Samples taken during acute and convalescent COVID-19 were collected in the United States, Italy and Spain. The analysed material was cDNA or gDNA that came from T cells, B-cell-depleted T cells, or PBMCs.

The chain employs TRBV6-5 and TRBJ1-5; 11 bases match TRBD1. The sequence derives from a woman aged 55-70 years with acute or convalescent COVID-19. The sample was peripheral blood. This CDR3 reads CASRADRGLQPQHF. In DNA, the CDR3 is TGTGCCAGCAGAGCGGACAGGGGGCTTCAGCCCCAGCATTTT.